This T cell receptor (beta chain) stems from a study of PD-L1 blockade in urothelial cancer. Study overall: Previous chemotherapy exposure amounted to 0 to 3 regimens for patients. Blood analysis took place 3 weeks (second dose) and 6 weeks after treatment start. Researchers found blood samples held a median of 141,255 T cells.

Time point here: peripheral blood 6 weeks after treatment start. Trimming at V came to 5 bases and at J to 3 bases, leaving 3 bases not matched to a gene. Germline lookup yields CDR1 SGHVS and CDR2 FNYEAQ. CDR3 size: 13 residues. Some clones are missing from TCRdb's copy, which holds only in-frame ones; the method was immunoSEQ multiplex PCR. Of some 110,000 clones listed, around 89% are singletons. Sequences were derived from PBMCs, sampled around atezolizumab (anti-PD-L1) treatment. The TCR was taken from a man in his sixties with urothelial cancer. This sequence joins TRBV7-6 and TRBJ2-5; 7 bases map to TRBD1. The CDR3 region is CASSTDREETQYF. CDR3 in DNA: TGTGCCAGCAGCACCGACAGGGAAGAGACCCAGTACTTC. Based on the CDR3 plus reference TRBV7-6 and TRBJ2-5, the full variable domain is GAGVSQSPRYKVTKRGQDVALRCDPISGHVSLYWYRQALGQGPEFLTYFNYEAQQDKSGLPNDRFSAERPEGSISTLTIQRTEQRDSAMYRCASSTDREETQYFGPGTRLLVL.